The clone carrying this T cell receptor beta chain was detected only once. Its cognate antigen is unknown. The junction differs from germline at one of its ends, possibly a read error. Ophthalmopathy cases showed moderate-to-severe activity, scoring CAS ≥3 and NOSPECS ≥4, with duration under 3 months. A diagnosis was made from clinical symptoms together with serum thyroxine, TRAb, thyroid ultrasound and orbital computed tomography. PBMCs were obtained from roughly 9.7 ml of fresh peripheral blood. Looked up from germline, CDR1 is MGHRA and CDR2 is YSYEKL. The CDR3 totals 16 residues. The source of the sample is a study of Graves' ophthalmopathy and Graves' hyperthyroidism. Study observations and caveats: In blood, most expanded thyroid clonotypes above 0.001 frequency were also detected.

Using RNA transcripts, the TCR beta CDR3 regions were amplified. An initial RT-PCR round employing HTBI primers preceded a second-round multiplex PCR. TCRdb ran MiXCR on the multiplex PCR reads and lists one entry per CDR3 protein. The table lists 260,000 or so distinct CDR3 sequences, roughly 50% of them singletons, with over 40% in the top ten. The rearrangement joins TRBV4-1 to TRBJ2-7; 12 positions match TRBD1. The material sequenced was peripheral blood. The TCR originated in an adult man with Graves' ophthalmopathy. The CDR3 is CASSPGQGARSYEQYF. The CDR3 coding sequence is TGTGCCAGCAGCCCGGGACAGGGGGCTCGCTCCTACGAGCAGTACTTC.